The present entry profiles one T cell receptor (beta chain) with its context. The CDR3 has 14 amino acids. Trimming stripped 9 bases from V and 6 bases from J, with 20 bases between. Germline V gene sequence: CDR1 SGHNT, CDR2 YYREEE (reference sequence). The repertoire was sequenced with immunoSEQ multiplex PCR; TCRdb's copy has only in-frame clones and lacks some. The data contain about 100,000 clones, about 83% of them singletons. This sample was included in a study of blood T cell repertoires in COVID-19. V gene TRBV5-4 combines with J gene TRBJ2-3; D is possibly TRBD2 (6 bases). The sample consisted of peripheral blood. This receptor was obtained from a human donor in a cohort sampled during active COVID-19. CDR3: CATAGGTGPDTQYF. The CDR3 nucleotides read TGTGCCACCGCCGGTGGGACTGGCCCGGATACGCAGTATTTT.